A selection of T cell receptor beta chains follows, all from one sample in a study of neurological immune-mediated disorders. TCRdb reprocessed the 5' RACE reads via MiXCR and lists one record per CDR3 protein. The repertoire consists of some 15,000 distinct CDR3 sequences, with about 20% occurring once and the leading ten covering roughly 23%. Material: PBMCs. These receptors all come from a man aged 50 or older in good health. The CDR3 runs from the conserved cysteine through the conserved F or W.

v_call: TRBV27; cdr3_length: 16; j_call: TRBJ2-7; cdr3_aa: CASRYGGGPGSYEQYF
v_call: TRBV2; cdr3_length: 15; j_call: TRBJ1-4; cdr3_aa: CASSEVGPFNEKLFF
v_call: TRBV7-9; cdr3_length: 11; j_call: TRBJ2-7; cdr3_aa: CASSPGNVQYF
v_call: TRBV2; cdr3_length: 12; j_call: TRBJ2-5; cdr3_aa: CAFGGDQETQYF
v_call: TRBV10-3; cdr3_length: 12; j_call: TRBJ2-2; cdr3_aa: CAISDSYGELFF
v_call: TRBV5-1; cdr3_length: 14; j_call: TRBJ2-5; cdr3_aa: CASGRPGGSETQYF
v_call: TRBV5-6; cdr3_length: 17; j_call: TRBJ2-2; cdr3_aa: CASSWGQLPLTAGELFF
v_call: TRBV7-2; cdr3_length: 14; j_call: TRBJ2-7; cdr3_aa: CASRRDRNSYEQYF
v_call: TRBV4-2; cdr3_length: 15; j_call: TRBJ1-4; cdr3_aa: CASSQGGTGYEKLFF
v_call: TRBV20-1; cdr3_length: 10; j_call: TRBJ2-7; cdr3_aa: CSALDHEQYF
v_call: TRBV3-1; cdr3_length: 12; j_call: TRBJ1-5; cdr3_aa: CASSQTSEPQHF
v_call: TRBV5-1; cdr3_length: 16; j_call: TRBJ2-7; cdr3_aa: CASSLEPGQGAHEQYF
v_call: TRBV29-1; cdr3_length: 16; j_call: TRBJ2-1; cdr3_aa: CSVEDIRAERYNEQFF
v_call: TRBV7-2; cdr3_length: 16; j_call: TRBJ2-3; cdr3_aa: CASSRQTGTGIFTQYF
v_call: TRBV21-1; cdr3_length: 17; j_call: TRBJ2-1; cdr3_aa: CASTTRRRGDVENEQFF
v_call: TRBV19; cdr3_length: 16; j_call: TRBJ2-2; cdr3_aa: CATPPGGINNTGELFF
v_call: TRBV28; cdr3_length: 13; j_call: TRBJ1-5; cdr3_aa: CATGTPSNQPQHF
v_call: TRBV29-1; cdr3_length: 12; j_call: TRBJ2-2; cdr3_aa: CSVVVNTGELFF